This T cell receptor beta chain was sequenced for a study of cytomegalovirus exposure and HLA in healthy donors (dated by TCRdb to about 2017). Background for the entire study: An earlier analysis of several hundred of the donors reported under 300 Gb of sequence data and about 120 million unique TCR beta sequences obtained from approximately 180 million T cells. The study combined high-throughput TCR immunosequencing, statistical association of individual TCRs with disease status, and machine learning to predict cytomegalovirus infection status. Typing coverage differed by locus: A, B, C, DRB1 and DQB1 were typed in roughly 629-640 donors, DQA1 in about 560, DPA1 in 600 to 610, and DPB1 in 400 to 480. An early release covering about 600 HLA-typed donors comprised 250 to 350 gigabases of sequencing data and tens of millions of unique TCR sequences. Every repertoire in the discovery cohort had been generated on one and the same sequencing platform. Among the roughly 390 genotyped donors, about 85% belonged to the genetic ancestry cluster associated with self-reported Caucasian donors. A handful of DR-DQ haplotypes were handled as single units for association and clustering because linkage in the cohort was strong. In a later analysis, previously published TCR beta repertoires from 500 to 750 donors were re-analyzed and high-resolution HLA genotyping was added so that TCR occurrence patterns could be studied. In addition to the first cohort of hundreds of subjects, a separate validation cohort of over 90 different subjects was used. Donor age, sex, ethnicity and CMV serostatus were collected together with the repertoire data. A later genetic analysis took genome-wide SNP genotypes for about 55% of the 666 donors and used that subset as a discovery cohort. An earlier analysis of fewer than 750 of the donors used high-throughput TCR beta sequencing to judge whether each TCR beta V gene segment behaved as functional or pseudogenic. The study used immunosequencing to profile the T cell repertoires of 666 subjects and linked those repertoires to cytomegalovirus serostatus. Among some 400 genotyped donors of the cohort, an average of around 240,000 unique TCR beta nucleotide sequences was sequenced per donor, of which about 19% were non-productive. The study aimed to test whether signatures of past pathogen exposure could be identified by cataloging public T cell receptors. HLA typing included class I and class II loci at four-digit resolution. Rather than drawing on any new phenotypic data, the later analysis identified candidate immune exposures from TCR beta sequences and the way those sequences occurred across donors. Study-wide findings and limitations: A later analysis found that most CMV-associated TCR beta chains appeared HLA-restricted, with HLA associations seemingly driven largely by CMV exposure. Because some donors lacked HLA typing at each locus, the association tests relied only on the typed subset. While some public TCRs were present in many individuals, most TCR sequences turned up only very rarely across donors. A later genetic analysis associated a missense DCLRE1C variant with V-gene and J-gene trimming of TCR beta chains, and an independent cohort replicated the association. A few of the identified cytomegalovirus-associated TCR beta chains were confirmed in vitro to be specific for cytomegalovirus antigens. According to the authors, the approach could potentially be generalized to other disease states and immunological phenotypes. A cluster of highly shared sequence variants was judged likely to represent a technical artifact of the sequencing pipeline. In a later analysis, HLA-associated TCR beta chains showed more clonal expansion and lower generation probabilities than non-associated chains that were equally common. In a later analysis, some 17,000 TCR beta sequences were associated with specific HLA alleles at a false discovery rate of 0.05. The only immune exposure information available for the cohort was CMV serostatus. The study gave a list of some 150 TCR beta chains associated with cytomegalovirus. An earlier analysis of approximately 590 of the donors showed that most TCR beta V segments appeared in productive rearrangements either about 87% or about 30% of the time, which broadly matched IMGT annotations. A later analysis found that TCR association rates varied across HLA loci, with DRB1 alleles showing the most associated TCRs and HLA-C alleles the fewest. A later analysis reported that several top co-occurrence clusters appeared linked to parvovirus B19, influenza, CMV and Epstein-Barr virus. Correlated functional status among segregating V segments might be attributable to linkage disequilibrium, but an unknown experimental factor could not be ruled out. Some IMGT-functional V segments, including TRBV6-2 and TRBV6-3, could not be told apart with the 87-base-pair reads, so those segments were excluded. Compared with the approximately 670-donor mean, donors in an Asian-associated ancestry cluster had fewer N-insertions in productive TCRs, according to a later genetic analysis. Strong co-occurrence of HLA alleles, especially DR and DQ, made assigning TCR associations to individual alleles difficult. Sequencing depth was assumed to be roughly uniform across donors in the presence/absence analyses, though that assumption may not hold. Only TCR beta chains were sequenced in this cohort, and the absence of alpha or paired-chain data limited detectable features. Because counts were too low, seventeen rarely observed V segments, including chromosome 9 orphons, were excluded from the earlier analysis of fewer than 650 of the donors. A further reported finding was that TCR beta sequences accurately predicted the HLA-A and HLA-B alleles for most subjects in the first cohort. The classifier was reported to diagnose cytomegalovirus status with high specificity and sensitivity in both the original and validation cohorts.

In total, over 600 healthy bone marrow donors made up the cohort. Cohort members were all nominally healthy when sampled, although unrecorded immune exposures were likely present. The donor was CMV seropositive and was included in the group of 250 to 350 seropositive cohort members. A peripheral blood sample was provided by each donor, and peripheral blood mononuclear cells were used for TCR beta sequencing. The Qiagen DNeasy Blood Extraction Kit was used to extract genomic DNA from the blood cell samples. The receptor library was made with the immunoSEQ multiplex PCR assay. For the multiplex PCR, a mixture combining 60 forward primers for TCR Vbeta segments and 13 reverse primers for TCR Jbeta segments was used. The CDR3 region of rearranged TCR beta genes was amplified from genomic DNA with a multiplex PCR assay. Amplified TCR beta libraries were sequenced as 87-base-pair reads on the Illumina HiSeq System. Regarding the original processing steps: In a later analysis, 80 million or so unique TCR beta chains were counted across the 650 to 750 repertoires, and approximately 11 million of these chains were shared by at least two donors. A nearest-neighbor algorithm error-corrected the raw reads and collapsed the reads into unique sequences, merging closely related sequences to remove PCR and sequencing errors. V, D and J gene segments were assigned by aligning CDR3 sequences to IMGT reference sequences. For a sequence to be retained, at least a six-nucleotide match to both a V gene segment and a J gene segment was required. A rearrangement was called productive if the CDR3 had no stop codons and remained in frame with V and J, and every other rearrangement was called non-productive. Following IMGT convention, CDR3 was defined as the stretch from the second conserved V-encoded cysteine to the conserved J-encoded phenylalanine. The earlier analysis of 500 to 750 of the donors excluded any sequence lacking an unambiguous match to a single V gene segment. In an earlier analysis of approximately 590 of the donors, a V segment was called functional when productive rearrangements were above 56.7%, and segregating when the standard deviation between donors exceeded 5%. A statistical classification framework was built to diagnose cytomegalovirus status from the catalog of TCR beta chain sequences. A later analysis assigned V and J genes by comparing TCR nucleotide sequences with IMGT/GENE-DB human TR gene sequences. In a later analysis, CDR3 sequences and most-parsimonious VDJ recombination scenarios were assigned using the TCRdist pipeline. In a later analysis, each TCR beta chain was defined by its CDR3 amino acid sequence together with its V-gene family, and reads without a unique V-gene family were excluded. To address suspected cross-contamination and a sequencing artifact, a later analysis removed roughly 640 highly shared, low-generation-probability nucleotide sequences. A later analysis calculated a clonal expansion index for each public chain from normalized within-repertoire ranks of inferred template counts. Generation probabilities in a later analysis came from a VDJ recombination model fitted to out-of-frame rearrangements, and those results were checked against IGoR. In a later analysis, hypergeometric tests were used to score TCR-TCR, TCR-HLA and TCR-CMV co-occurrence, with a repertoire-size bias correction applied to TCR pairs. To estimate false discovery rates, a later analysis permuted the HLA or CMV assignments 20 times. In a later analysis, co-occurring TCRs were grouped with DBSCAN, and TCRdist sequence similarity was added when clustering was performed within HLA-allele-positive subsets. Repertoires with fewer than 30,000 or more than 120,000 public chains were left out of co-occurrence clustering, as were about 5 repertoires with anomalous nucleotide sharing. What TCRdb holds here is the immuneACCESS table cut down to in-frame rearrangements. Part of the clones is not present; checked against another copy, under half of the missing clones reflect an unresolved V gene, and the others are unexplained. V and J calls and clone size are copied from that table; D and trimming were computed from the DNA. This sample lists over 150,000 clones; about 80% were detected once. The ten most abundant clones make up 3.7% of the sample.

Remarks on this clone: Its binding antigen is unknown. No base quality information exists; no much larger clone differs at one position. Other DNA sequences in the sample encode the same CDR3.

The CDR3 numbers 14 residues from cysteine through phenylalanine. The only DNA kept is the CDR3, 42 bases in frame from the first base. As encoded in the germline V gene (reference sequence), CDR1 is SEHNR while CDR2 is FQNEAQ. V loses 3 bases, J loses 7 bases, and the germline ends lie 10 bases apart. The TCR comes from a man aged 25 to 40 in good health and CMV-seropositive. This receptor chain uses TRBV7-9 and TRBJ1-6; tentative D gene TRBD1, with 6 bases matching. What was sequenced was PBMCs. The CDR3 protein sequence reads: CASSFSQGNSPLHF. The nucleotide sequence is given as TGTGCCAGCAGCTTTTCCCAGGGGAATTCACCCCTCCACTTT. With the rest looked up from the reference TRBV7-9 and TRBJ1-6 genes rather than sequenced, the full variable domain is DTGVSQNPRHKITKRGQNVTFRCDPISEHNRLYWYRQTLGQGPEFLTYFQNEAQLEKSRLLSDRFSAERPKGSFSTLEIQRTEQGDSAMYLCASSFSQGNSPLHFGNGTRLTVT.